This passage covers 18 T cell receptor beta chains from one sample sequenced in a study of CD8 T cells in Susac syndrome. Random-hexamer reverse transcription was applied to about 0.45 to 1 ug RNA. TCRdb re-called the immunoSEQ multiplex PCR reads with MiXCR, one entry per CDR3 protein. This repertoire shows about 130,000 distinct CDR3 sequences, nearly 95% found once; its top ten account for roughly 0.13%. The sample consisted of CD4+ T cells from PBMCs. All receptors come from a human donor in good health.

This clonotype has only a few counts. The chain is built from TRBV20-1 and TRBJ2-1; D unresolved. Germline-derived CDR1 and CDR2 are DFQATT and SNEGSKA (reference sequence). Deletions cut 5 bases from V and 4 bases from J, with 6 bases between. The CDR3 has 11 amino acids. In DNA, the CDR3 is TGCAGTGCTCGCTCATACAATGAGCAGTTCTTC. This codes for CSARSYNEQFF.

V is TRBV5-1 and J is TRBJ2-7, with no clear D. Trimming left V 1 base short and J 3 bases short, with 5 bases between. The CDR3 length is 12 residues. The germline V gene encodes CDR1 SGHRS and CDR2 YFSETQ. CDR3 protein: CASSLSDYEQYF. The CDR3 coding sequence is TGCGCCAGCAGCTTGAGTGACTACGAGCAGTACTTC.

V and J are TRBV28 and TRBJ2-7; 14 nucleotides align to TRBD2. CDR1 and CDR2 (germline): MDHEN, SYDVKM. The junction had 6 bases not matched to a gene; V was cut back by 4 bases and J by 7 bases. This CDR3 comprises 15 residues. CDR3: CASSSWTSGRSEQYF. The DNA for the CDR3 is TGTGCCAGCAGTTCTTGGACTAGCGGGAGGAGTGAGCAGTACTTC.

V gene TRBV5-1 combines with J gene TRBJ2-7; a weak D match, TRBD1 (6 bases). CDR1 SGHRS and CDR2 YFSETQ come from the germline V gene. The CDR3 runs 13 residues. Deletions cut 0 bases from V and 6 bases from J, with 10 bases between. The CDR3 bases are TGCGCCAGCAGCTTGGTGACAGGATCCGAGCAGTACTTC. Translating gives CASSLVTGSEQYF.

The chain links TRBV2 to TRBJ2-7; maybe TRBD2 (5 bases). Germline CDR1 SNHLY, CDR2 FYNNEI. This CDR3 comprises 11 residues. V lost 8 bases and J lost 7, with 12 bases in between. The CDR3 DNA reads TGTGCCAGCGGAGGAAGTGAAGAGCAGTACTTC. Translating gives CASGGSEEQYF. The whole variable domain, filled in from reference TRBV2 and TRBJ2-7, reads EPEVTQTPSHQVTQMGQEVILRCVPISNHLYFYWYRQILGQKVEFLVSFYNNEISEKSEIFDDQFSVERPDGSNFTLKIRSTKLEDSAMYFCASGGSEEQYFGPGTRLTVT.

The V and J genes are TRBV28 and TRBJ1-1; the D gene is possibly TRBD1 (5 bases). The ends were cut back, 7 bases at V and 10 bases at J, with 16 bases in the middle. The V gene's germline CDR1 is MDHEN and CDR2 SYDVKM. This CDR3 has 12 residues. This chain's CDR3 is CASTSGGRRAFF. In DNA form, the CDR3 reads TGTGCCAGCACCTCCGGGGGGAGAAGAGCTTTCTTT.

This chain links TRBV12-3 or TRBV12-4 with TRBJ1-2; D is ambiguous. This CDR3 has 13 residues. The V end was cut by 4 bases, the J end by 1 base, with 7 bases between. CDR3 DNA: TGTGCCAGCAGTTCTGTCAGTAACTATGGCTACACCTTC. The encoded protein is CASSSVSNYGYTF.

The CDR3 DNA reads as TGTGCCAGCAGTGAAGAGGCGAGCGGGGAGCTGTTTTTT. This codes for CASSEEASGELFF. The rearrangement uses TRBV25-1 and TRBJ2-2, with D unresolved. Germline lookup yields CDR1 MGHDK and CDR2 SYGVNS. The CDR3 has 13 amino acids. V was trimmed by 2 bases and J by 7 bases, leaving 8 bases between them.

This chain joins TRBV7-9 and TRBJ1-1; D possibly corresponds to TRBD1 (5 bases). Per the germline V gene, CDR1 is SEHNR and CDR2 is FQNEAQ (reference sequence). This CDR3 contains 14 residues. Trimming removed 4 bases from V and 1 base from J, with 10 bases in between. This chain's CDR3 is CASSYGQGNTEAFF. Here the CDR3 DNA reads TGTGCCAGCAGCTACGGACAAGGGAACACTGAAGCTTTCTTT.

The chain couples TRBV5-1 to TRBJ2-5, with 12 nucleotides matching TRBD1. This CDR3 spans 23 amino acids. V shed 4 bases and J 2 bases; nucleotides not matched to a gene: 27. Looked up from germline, CDR1 is SGHRS and CDR2 is YFSETQ. CDR3 DNA: TGCGCCAGCAGCCCTAAACTCTCATCTTCCGGGACAGGGGGCTCGTATCGACAAGAGACCCAGTACTTC. Amino acids: CASSPKLSSSGTGGSYRQETQYF.

V is TRBV30 and J is TRBJ1-4; D gene uncertain. The CDR3 covers 13 residues. Germline-derived CDR1 and CDR2 are GTSNPN and SVGIG (reference sequence). Trimming shortened V by 2 bases and J by 7 bases, and 11 bases separated the two germline ends. This CDR3 is CAWSPSGSEKLFF. The CDR3 DNA reads TGTGCCTGGAGTCCCTCCGGGAGTGAAAAACTGTTTTTT.

V gene TRBV3-1 combines with J gene TRBJ2-7, with 8 bases identical to TRBD2. CDR3 length: 15 amino acids. Germline loops: CDR1 LGHDT, CDR2 YNNKEL (reference sequence). Losses at the gene ends were 1 base for V and 3 bases for J; bases not matched to a gene: 5. CDR3 in DNA: TGTGCCAGCAGCCAAGCGGCGGGACTAGTCTACGAGCAGTACTTC. This gives the protein CASSQAAGLVYEQYF.

The CDR3 reads CVVFHGRQSTEAFF. CDR3 nucleotide sequence: TGTGTGGTCTTCCACGGCCGTCAAAGCACTGAAGCTTTCTTT. The chain joins TRBV28 to TRBJ1-1; D call uncertain. The CDR3 covers 14 residues. CDR1 and CDR2 (germline): MDHEN, SYDVKM.

This chain connects TRBV12-3 or TRBV12-4 to TRBJ1-5; no definite D call. V lost 6 bases to trimming and J lost 4 bases, with 7 bases between them. This CDR3 comprises 12 residues. The CDR3 bases are TGTGCCAGCAGGGGCGGGAATCAGCCCCAGCATTTT. Its translation: CASRGGNQPQHF.

The chain has TRBV20-1 and TRBJ2-3; TRBD2 matches 8 bases. This CDR3 is 14 amino acids long. Germline CDR1 is DFQATT and CDR2 is SNEGSKA (reference sequence). Losses at the gene ends were 7 bases for V and 0 bases for J; bases not matched to a gene: 6. CDR3: CSVPGRDSTDTQYF. The CDR3 region has the DNA TGCAGTGTTCCCGGGAGGGATAGCACAGATACGCAGTATTTT.

On this clonotype itself: A junction boundary mismatches the germline segment, possibly from a read error. This chain uses TRBV20-1 with TRBJ2-7, with 7 bases lining up with TRBD1. This CDR3 spans 11 amino acids. Germline assignment: CDR1 DFQATT and CDR2 SNEGSKA (reference sequence). CDR3 protein: CSAATLTGSGF. DNA for the CDR3: TGCAGTGCTGCCACCTTGACAGGGAGTGGATTC.

The rearrangement links TRBV2 to TRBJ2-5; no clear D. Trimming cost V 0 bases and J 3 bases, with 8 bases left between them. Germline V lookup: CDR1 SNHLY, CDR2 FYNNEI. The CDR3 extends over 14 amino acids. In nucleotides, the CDR3 is TGTGCCAGCAGTGAAGCTAGGACGGAAGAGACCCAGTACTTC. Translating gives CASSEARTEETQYF.

V usage is TRBV20-1 and J usage is TRBJ1-2; D gene unclear. The CDR3 is made up of 13 amino acids. The ends were cut back, 3 bases at V and 0 bases at J, with 8 bases in the middle. CDR1 is DFQATT, CDR2 SNEGSKA, per germline (reference sequence). CDR3 DNA sequence: TGCAGTGCTAGTCAGAGGACTAACTATGGCTACACCTTC. Translating it yields CSASQRTNYGYTF.